What follows is one T cell receptor beta chain and its context. The antigen is not known. Trimming cost V 3 bases and J 14 bases, with 14 bases left between them. This CDR3 comprises 12 residues. The germline V gene has CDR1 KGHSH and CDR2 LQKENI. This record belongs to a study of cytomegalovirus exposure and HLA in healthy donors. Overall study: T cells numbering around 180 million yielded some 100 million unique TCR beta sequences in an earlier analysis. The Caucasian-associated ancestry cluster held under 90% of over 350 genotyped donors. Study observations and caveats: Association with HLA alleles at 0.05 false discovery rate was found for 15,000 or so TCR beta sequences in a later analysis.

The PCR employed 60 Vbeta primers together with 13 Jbeta primers. In the authors' workflow: In a later analysis, of around 80 million unique beta chains, around 9.9 million appeared in at least two donors. Clones were sequenced by immunoSEQ multiplex PCR, and TCRdb holds only the in-frame ones, with some missing. That table gives V, J and clone size, and the DNA gave D and trimming. The table records 150,000 to 200,000 clones, 60% to 80% of them present only once. The sequenced material came from PBMCs. The genes are TRBV18 and TRBJ2-1; D may be TRBD1 (6 bases). This receptor was taken from a man aged 18 to 29 in good health and CMV-seropositive. The CDR3 region is CASSPQGGRKFF. The CDR3 bases are TGTGCCAGCTCACCTCAAGGGGGACGGAAGTTCTTC.